Here is one T cell receptor beta chain with its context. Its antigen is unknown. The data belong to a study of T cells in Graves' hyperthyroidism and ophthalmopathy. Study details: Peripheral blood was acquired at first diagnosis, ahead of any therapy whatsoever. Overall study findings and caveats: Most thyroid clonotypes that were expanded above 0.001 also turned up in blood.

Per germline, CDR1 KGHDR and CDR2 SFDVKD. The germline V and J ends were trimmed by 2 bases and 7 bases, with 10 bases remaining between them. CDR3 length equals 13 residues. TCR beta CDR3 regions were amplified from RNA. RT-PCR in the first round (using the HTBI primer set) targeted the TCR CDR3. TCRdb re-derived calls from the multiplex PCR reads in MiXCR, one entry per CDR3 protein. The sample records about 550,000 distinct CDR3 sequences, less than 25% being singletons. The TCR originated in a man aged 18 to 30 with Graves' hyperthyroidism. The source material was blood. J is TRBJ1-1 and V is TRBV24-1; maybe TRBD1 (5 bases). This chain's CDR3 is CATSDYPDSEAFF. DNA of the CDR3: TGTGCCACCAGTGATTACCCCGACAGTGAAGCTTTCTTT.